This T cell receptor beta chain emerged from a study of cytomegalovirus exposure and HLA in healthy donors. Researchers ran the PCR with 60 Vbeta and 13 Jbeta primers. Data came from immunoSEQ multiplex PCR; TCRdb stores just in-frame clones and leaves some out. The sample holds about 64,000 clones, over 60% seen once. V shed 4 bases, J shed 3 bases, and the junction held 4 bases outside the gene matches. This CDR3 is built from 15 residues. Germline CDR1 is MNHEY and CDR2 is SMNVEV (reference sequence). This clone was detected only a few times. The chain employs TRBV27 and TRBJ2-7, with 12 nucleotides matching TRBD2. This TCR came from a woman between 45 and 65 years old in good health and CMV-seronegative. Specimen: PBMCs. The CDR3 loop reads CASSSRTSGNYEQYF. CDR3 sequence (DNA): TGTGCCAGCAGTTCCCGGACTAGCGGGAACTACGAGCAGTACTTC.